The 3 T cell receptor beta chains below come from one sample, sequenced in a study of blood T cell repertoires in COVID-19. Libraries were prepared by immunoSEQ multiplex PCR; TCRdb keeps only in-frame clonotypes and omits some of them. The sample has tens of thousands of clones, around 90% seen once; the top ten hold more than 0.4%. Sequenced input: peripheral blood. These receptors were taken from a man aged 45-60 years with COVID-19, enrolled during active disease.

This chain links TRBV7-5 with TRBJ1-1; the tabulated D call, TRBD1, remains unverified against the DNA. TRBV7-5 is designated a pseudogene. This CDR3 region has 12 residues. In DNA form, the CDR3 reads TGTGTCAGAGGCTCTAAGGGGACTGAAGCTTTCTTT. Encoded protein: CVRGSKGTEAFF.

A few counts support this clone. This sequence joins TRBV30 and TRBJ1-5; 9 nucleotides line up with TRBD1. The junction had 8 bases not matched to a gene; V was cut back by 2 bases and J by 0 bases. The CDR3 is 17 residues long. Germline CDR1 reads GTSNPN; CDR2 reads SVGIG (reference sequence). The CDR3 loop reads CAWSTGQGPYSNQPQHF. CDR3 sequence (DNA): TGTGCCTGGAGTACGGGACAGGGCCCGTATAGCAATCAGCCCCAGCATTTT.

The chain couples TRBV5-1 to TRBJ1-4; D call uncertain. The CDR3 has 14 residues. V lost 4 bases, J lost 7 bases, and 14 bases lay in between. Germline-derived CDR1 and CDR2 are SGHRS and YFSETQ. CDR3 loop: CASSPLGGAEKLFF. CDR3 bases: TGCGCCAGCAGCCCCCTCGGTGGTGCTGAAAAACTGTTTTTT.